This TCR beta chain emerged from a study of T-cell reconstitution after alpha-beta-depleted transplantation in children. Whole-study results and caveats: Where some patients showed high TCRbeta diversity at day 60, it came from recipient T cells and thymic progenitors that had survived. Where alpha-beta T cells came from about two months after transplant was reportedly several hundred expanded graft clones. After one year, T-cell counts and TCRbeta diversity mostly came from new T cells.

TCRbeta library construction was performed incorporating unique molecular identifiers. TCRdb ran MiXCR on the PCR reads and lists one entry per CDR3 protein. The sample consists of around 450,000 distinct CDR3 sequences, around 46% of them appearing once. Germline V gives CDR1 DFQATT, CDR2 SNEGSKA (reference sequence). The CDR3 contains 13 residues. Concerning this clonotype itself: What it binds is unknown.

Specimen: PBMCs, collected before TCRalphabeta/CD19-depleted stem cell transplant. This chain links TRBV20-1 with TRBJ2-1, with 8 bases matching TRBD2. This TCR came from a girl aged 2 to 10 with aplastic anemia, due to receive a stem cell transplant. CDR3 DNA sequence: TGCAGCAGTCCACCGGGACTAGTAACTGAGCAGTTCTTC. Translation: CSSPPGLVTEQFF.